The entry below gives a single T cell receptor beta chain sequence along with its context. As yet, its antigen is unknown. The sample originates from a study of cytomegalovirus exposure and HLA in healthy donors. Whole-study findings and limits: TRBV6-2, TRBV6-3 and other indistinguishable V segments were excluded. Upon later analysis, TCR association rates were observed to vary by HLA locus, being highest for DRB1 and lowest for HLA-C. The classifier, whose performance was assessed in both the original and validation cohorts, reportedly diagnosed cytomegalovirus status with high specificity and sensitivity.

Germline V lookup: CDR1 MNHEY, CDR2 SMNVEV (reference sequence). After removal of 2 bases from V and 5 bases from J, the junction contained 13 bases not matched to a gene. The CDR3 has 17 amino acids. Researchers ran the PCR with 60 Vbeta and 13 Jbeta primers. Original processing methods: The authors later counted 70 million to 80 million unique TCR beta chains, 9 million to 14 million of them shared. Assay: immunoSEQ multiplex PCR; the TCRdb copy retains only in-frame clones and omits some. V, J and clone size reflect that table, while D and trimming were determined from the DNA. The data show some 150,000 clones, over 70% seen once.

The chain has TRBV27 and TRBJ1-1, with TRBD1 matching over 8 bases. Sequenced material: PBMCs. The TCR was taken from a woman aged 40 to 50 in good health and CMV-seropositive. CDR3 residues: CASSLVLGRGLITEAFF. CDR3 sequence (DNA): TGTGCCAGCAGTTTAGTCCTTGGCAGGGGGCTGATTACTGAAGCTTTCTTT.